This T cell receptor (beta chain) was recorded in a study of T-cell memory formation after mild COVID-19. In the study overall: For the most part, TCR clusters were specific to one donor.

Study-wide results and limits: CD4+ clones that contracted lay mainly in CM and EM; CD8+ ones lay in EMRA. Pre-infection memory harbored some responding clones, suggesting cross-reactive memory joined.

Via MiXCR, TCRdb re-called the 5' RACE reads, giving one row per CDR3 protein. The table lists roughly 310,000 distinct CDR3 sequences, 15% to 20% of them singletons. With 5 bases removed from V and 5 bases from J, the gap between germline ends came to 16 bases. The CDR3 contains 15 residues. Germline CDR1 reads SEHNR; CDR2 reads FQNEAQ (reference sequence). This clonotype was found a few times. Its antigen remains unknown. The chain links TRBV7-9 to TRBJ1-5; possible D gene TRBD1, 5 bases. Sequencing was performed on PBMCs or a T cell subset sorted from them (not recorded which). The receptor was derived from a man aged 18 to 30 who had mild COVID-19 (a few samples of this study predate the infection). Cell type and time point are not known. CDR3 amino acids: CASSAGNGGYQPQHF. The CDR3, as DNA: TGTGCCAGCAGCGCGGGGAACGGGGGTTATCAGCCCCAGCATTTT.